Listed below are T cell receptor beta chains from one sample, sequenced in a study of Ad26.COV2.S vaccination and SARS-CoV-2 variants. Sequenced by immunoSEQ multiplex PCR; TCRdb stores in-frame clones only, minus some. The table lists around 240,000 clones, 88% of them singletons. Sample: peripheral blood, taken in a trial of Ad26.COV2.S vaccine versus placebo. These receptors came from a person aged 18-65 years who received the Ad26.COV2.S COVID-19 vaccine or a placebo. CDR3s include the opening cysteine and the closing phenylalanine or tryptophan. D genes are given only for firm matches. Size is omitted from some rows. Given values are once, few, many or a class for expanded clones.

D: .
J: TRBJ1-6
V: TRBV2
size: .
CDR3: CASGDTSQGNSPLHF
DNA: TGTGCCAGCGGGGACACCTCGCAGGGAAATTCACCCCTCCACTTT

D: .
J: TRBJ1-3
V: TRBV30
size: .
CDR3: CAWRRGLGGNTIYF
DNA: TGTGCCTGGAGAAGGGGCCTGGGCGGAAACACCATATATTTT

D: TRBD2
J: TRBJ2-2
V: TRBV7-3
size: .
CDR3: CASSAEAGAPGELFF
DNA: TGTGCCAGCAGCGCCGAAGCGGGGGCCCCCGGGGAGCTGTTTTTT

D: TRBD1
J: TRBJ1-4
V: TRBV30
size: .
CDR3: CAWRTGVGEKLFF
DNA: TGTGCCTGGAGGACAGGGGTTGGCGAAAAACTGTTTTTT

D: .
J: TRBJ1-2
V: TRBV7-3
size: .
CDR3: CASSLEADLAGYTF
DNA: TGTGCCAGCAGCTTAGAGGCAGACTTAGCGGGCTACACCTTC

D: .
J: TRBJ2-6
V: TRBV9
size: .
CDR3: CASSVAVGRGSGANVLTF
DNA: TGTGCCAGCAGCGTAGCCGTGGGACGCGGCTCTGGGGCCAACGTCCTGACTTTC

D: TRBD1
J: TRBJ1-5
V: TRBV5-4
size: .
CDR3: CASSQGGNSNQPQHF
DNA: TGTGCCAGCAGCCAGGGGGGGAATAGCAATCAGCCCCAGCATTTT

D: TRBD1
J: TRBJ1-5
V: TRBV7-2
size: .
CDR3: CASRSGTGGVNQPQHF
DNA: TGTGCCAGCAGGTCCGGGACAGGGGGAGTCAATCAGCCCCAGCATTTT

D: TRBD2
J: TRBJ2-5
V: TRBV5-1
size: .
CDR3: CASSSTGLVAETQYF
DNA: TGCGCCAGCAGCTCTACGGGACTAGTGGCGGAGACCCAGTACTTC

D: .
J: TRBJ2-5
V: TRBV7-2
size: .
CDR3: CASSLVGETQYF
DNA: TGTGCCAGCAGCTTAGTAGGGGAGACCCAGTACTTC

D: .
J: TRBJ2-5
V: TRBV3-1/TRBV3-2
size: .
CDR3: CASSQDPSWRGETQYF
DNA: TGTGCCAGCAGCCAAGATCCCTCCTGGCGGGGAGAGACCCAGTACTTC

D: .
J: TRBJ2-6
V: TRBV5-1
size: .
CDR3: CASSLGIAGANVLTF
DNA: TGCGCCAGCAGCCTGGGGATCGCTGGGGCCAACGTCCTGACTTTC

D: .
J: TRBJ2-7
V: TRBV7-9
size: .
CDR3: CASSLAGGRSYEQYF
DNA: TGTGCCAGCAGCTTAGCGGGGGGCCGGTCCTACGAGCAGTACTTC

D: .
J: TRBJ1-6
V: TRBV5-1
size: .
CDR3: CASSLVGGGSPLHF
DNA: TGCGCCAGCAGCTTGGTAGGCGGCGGGTCACCCCTCCACTTT

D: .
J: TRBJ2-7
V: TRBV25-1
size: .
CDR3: CASSSMLGIYEQYF
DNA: TGTGCCAGCAGTTCAATGTTAGGGATCTACGAGCAGTACTTC

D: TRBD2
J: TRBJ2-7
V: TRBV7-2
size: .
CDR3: CASSTRTSGRSYEQYF
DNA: TGTGCCAGCAGCACCCGGACTAGCGGTCGCTCCTACGAGCAGTACTTC

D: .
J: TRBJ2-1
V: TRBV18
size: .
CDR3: CASSPIGHRSDNEQFF
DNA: TGTGCCAGCTCCCCGATTGGACATAGATCTGACAATGAGCAGTTCTTC

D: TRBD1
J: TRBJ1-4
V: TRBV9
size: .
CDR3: CASSLAGGTNEKLFF
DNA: TGTGCCAGCAGCTTGGCAGGGGGAACTAATGAAAAACTGTTTTTT

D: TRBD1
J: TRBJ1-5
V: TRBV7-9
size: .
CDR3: CASGQGAGQPQHF
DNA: TGTGCCAGCGGACAGGGGGCTGGGCAGCCCCAGCATTTT

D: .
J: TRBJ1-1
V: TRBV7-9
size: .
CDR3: CASSQDDGGGAFF
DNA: TGTGCCAGCAGCCAGGACGACGGGGGTGGGGCTTTCTTT

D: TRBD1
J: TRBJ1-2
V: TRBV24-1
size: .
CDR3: CATSDWDSYYGYTF
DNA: TGTGCCACCAGTGATTGGGACAGCTACTATGGCTACACCTTC

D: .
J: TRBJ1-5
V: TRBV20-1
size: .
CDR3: CSASTGLSQPQHF
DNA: TGCAGTGCTAGTACAGGGTTAAGTCAGCCCCAGCATTTT

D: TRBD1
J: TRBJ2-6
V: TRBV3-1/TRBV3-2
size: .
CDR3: CASSRNRGSGANVLTF
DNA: TGTGCCAGCAGCCGAAACAGGGGGTCTGGGGCCAACGTCCTGACTTTC

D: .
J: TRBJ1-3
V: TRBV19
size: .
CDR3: CASSSGRWNSGNTIYF
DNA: TGTGCCAGTAGTTCGGGACGTTGGAACTCTGGAAACACCATATATTTT

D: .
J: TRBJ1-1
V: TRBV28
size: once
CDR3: CASSLTFPSGEAFF
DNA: TGTGCCAGCAGCTTGACATTTCCAAGCGGGGAAGCTTTCTTT

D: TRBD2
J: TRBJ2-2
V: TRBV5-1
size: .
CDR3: CASSWTGGNTGELFF
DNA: TGCGCCAGCAGTTGGACGGGGGGGAACACCGGGGAGCTGTTTTTT

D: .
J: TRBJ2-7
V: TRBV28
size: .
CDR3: CASSLGLSYEQYF
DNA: TGTGCCAGCAGTTTAGGGTTATCCTACGAGCAGTACTTC

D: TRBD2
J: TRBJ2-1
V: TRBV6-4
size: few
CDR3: CASSDSGGAYNEQFF
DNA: TGTGCCAGCAGCGATAGCGGGGGGGCCTACAATGAGCAGTTCTTC

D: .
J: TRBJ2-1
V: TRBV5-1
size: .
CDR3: CASSLGPDGGAYNEQFF
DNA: TGCGCCAGCAGCTTGGGTCCAGATGGTGGGGCCTACAATGAGCAGTTCTTC

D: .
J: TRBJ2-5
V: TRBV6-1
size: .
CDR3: CASSDIAREETQYF
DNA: TGTGCCAGCAGTGATATAGCCAGGGAAGAGACCCAGTACTTC

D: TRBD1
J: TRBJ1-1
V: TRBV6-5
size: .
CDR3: CASRPRGHPEAFF
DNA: TGTGCCAGCAGGCCAAGGGGGCACCCCGAAGCTTTCTTT